The clone carrying this T cell receptor (beta chain) has just one count. Germline trimming cut 0 bases from V and 4 bases from J; bases unmatched to any gene: 4. Per the germline V gene, CDR1 is LGHNA and CDR2 is YSLEER. The CDR3 contains 16 residues. This sample is drawn from a study of blood T cell repertoires in COVID-19. About the study: From T cells, B-cell-depleted T cells, or PBMCs came the material, which was cDNA or gDNA.

Sequencing was performed with immunoSEQ multiplex PCR; in TCRdb, only in-frame clones are kept and a portion is missing. The data show roughly 72,000 clones, with around 74% seen just once and around 5.8% held by the top ten. The receptor's source is a woman older than 75 with active or convalescent COVID-19. This chain links TRBV4-3 with TRBJ1-5, with 9 nucleotides matching TRBD1. Sequences were obtained from peripheral blood. The CDR3 coding sequence is TGCGCCAGCAGCCAAGATTTAGGACAGGGGAATCAGCCCCAGCATTTT. Protein product: CASSQDLGQGNQPQHF.